This T cell receptor beta chain was sequenced for a study of blood T cell repertoires in COVID-19. Original data processing: Cell counts per sample came from amplifying reference gene primers. The protocol was immunoSEQ multiplex PCR, while the TCRdb copy is restricted to in-frame clones and leaves out a portion. The V and J calls and clone size are taken from that table; D and trimming were inferred from the DNA. The repertoire has about 210,000 clones, 75% to 90% of them found once; the top ten carry about 4.6%. From germline, CDR1 is MNHNS and CDR2 SASEGT. Germline trimming cut 1 base from V and 7 bases from J; bases unmatched to any gene: 9. There are 15 residues in the CDR3. Participants were aged about 18 to 100 years, lived in over 20 US areas, and enrolled virtually. Researchers sorted participants into cohorts using their self-reported clinical history. Exposed volunteers were people who met a COVID-19 case within 2 weeks before study entry.

The specimen sequenced was PBMCs or T cells enriched from blood (not recorded which). This TCR derives from a woman in her twenties or thirties who had been exposed to COVID-19. This chain joins TRBV6-1 and TRBJ1-2; 7 bases fit TRBD1. CDR3 coding DNA: TGTGCCAGCAGTGAAGAGGGGGCGGCTCGGAGTGGCTACACCTTC. It specifies CASSEEGAARSGYTF.